This record covers a single T cell receptor (beta chain). The target antigen is unknown. Treatment of the sample: approximately nine-day PBMC culture with coronavirus spike peptide pools or control peptides (ViraFEST assay). Unexposed donor CD4+ T cells predated the COVID-19 pandemic, collected 2011-2018. With 8.5 to 10 ug/ml peptide pools and approximately 10 IU/ml IL-2, PBMCs were cultured at a few million per well. An Oncomine TCR Beta short-read assay was used to sequence the DNA from cultured CD4+ T cells. TCRdb ran MiXCR on the PCR reads and lists one entry per CDR3 protein. Of thousands of distinct CDR3 sequences in the sample, approximately 39% were seen once. These data belong to a study of vaccination and CD4 T cells after COVID-19. Whole-study context: Convalescent cases consisted of six males and four females, of whom two were Hispanic.

V was shortened by 4 bases and J by 6 bases, with 10 bases between the two germline ends. The CDR3 totals 13 residues. Per germline, CDR1 SGHNT and CDR2 YENEEA. V usage is TRBV11-3 and J usage is TRBJ2-1; TRBD2 might be the D (5 bases). The source of this sequence is a human donor in good health. The sequenced material came from CD4+ T cells from blood, cultured in vitro. CDR3 nucleotides: TGTGCCAGCAGCTCCCGTACTAGCAATGAGCAGTTCTTC. Residues: CASSSRTSNEQFF.